The entry below describes one TCR beta chain. No antigen is known for it. Sequencing was performed with immunoSEQ multiplex PCR; in TCRdb, only in-frame clones are kept and a portion is missing. The data show about 85,000 clones, with about 91% seen just once and approximately 10% held by the top ten. V was pared by 0 bases and J by 8 bases, with 17 bases between. In germline, CDR1 is SGDLS, CDR2 YYNGEE. This CDR3 comprises 16 residues. The source of the sample is a study of T cell responses to AZD1222 COVID-19 vaccine. General study findings and limits: A rise in Spike-specific TCR breadth and depth followed two AZD1222 doses. At study baseline, merely six AZD1222 recipients were seropositive.

The receptor was isolated from an adult in good health. V usage is TRBV9 and J usage is TRBJ1-4; D might be TRBD1 (5 bases). The sequencing here drew on peripheral blood, taken on day 0 of MenACWY control vaccination. CDR3 DNA sequence: TGTGCCAGCAGCGTAGATAATAGTAGGGGAAGCGAAAAACTGTTTTTT. Protein: CASSVDNSRGSEKLFF. The full variable domain, completed using reference TRBV9 and TRBJ1-4, is DSGVTQTPKHLITATGQRVTLRCSPRSGDLSVYWYQQSLDQGLQFLIQYYNGEERAKGNILERFSAQQFPDLHSELNLSSLELGDSALYFCASSVDNSRGSEKLFFGSGTQLSVL.